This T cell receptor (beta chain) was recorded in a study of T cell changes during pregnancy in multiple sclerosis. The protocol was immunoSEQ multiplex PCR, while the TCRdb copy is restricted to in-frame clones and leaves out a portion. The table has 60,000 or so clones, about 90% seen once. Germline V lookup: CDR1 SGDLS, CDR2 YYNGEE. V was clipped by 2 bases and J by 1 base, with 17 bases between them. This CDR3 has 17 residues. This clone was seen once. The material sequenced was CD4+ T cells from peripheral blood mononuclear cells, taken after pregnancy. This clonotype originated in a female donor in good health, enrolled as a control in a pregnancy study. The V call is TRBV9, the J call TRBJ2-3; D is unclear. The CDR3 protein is CASSVSTVGHGTDTQYF. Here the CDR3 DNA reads TGTGCCAGCAGCGTTTCTACAGTTGGGCATGGCACAGATACGCAGTATTTT.